Below, 7 T cell receptor beta chains from the same sample are listed, as sequenced in a study of CD8 T cells in Susac syndrome (dated by TCRdb to between 2019 and 2020). Preparation of the library involved the immunoSEQ multiplex PCR assay. RNA was extracted using the RNeasy kit, and about 0.45 to 1 microgram was reverse transcribed with random hexamers. TCRdb reworked the public reads: Q25 trimming with fastp, MiXCR clone assembly, productive beta chains retained. Rows matching on CDR3 protein sequence are summarized as one entry with the most common DNA and genes. This sample holds approximately 110,000 distinct CDR3 sequences; 90% to 95% were observed only once. The ten top clones hold more than 0.25% of the sample. Sequencing was performed on CD8+ T cells from PBMCs. Receptors originate from a human donor with multiple sclerosis.

The rearrangement uses TRBV5-4 and TRBJ1-2, with unresolved D. Germline CDR1 is SGHNT and CDR2 is YYREEE (reference sequence). This CDR3 has 14 residues. Trimming took off 1 base at V and 3 bases at J, with 10 bases between the two ends. The CDR3 reads CASSLRSGDYGYTF. CDR3 bases: TGTGCCAGCAGCTTGAGGTCCGGGGACTATGGCTACACCTTC.

The gene calls are TRBV13 and TRBJ2-2; TRBD2 matches 14 bases. This CDR3 is 17 amino acids long. With V trimmed by 5 bases and J by 0 bases, 2 bases remained unmatched. Germline CDR1 PRHDT, CDR2 FYEKMQ (reference sequence). The CDR3 here is CASSRGLAGANTGELFF. In nucleotides, the CDR3 is TGTGCCAGCAGCCGGGGACTAGCGGGAGCGAACACCGGGGAGCTGTTTTTT.

The CDR3 DNA reads TGTGCCAGCAGCTTGGTGGGGGCCAGGGGTGGCTACACCTTC. Its translation is CASSLVGARGGYTF. The V and J genes are TRBV5-4 and TRBJ1-2; TRBD1 might be the D (6 bases). Germline V gives CDR1 SGHNT, CDR2 YYREEE (reference sequence). This CDR3 region has 14 residues. V lost 0 bases, J lost 7 bases, and 13 bases lay in between.

The chain uses TRBV12-3 or TRBV12-4 and TRBJ2-3, with TRBD1 identical over 9 bases. The CDR3 is made up of 17 amino acids. V shed 5 bases, J shed 5 bases, and the junction held 14 bases outside the gene matches. CDR3 protein: CASSPRAGTGLKDTQYF. In DNA form, the CDR3 reads TGTGCCAGCAGTCCGCGCGCGGGGACAGGGCTTAAAGATACGCAGTATTTT.

The J gene is TRBJ2-2, the V gene TRBV7-8, with 9 bases matching TRBD1. This CDR3 region has 15 residues. With 0 bases clipped from V and 5 bases from J, the junction kept 1 base outside the gene matches. CDR1 is SGHVS and CDR2 is FQNEAQ in the germline V gene. For the CDR3, the DNA is TGTGCCAGCAGCTTAGCGACAGGGGGGACCGGGGAGCTGTTTTTT. It translates to CASSLATGGTGELFF.

As DNA, the CDR3 is TGTGCCAGCAGTTTATCTCGAGTGGGCACTGAAGCTTTCTTT. As protein: CASSLSRVGTEAFF. The rearrangement links TRBV27 to TRBJ1-1; D is unresolved. The CDR3 is 14 residues long. Germline assignment: CDR1 MNHEY and CDR2 SMNVEV (reference sequence). V was cut by 0 bases and J by 4 bases, with 9 bases left in between.

The chain links TRBV30 to TRBJ2-7, with 7 bases lining up with TRBD1. Trimming at V came to 6 bases and at J to 0 bases, leaving 5 bases not matched to a gene. CDR1 is GTSNPN and CDR2 is SVGIG in the germline V gene (reference sequence). The CDR3 covers 13 residues. The CDR3 coding sequence is TGTGCCTGCGAGGGGGCCCTCTCCTACGAGCAGTACTTC. Encoded protein: CACEGALSYEQYF.